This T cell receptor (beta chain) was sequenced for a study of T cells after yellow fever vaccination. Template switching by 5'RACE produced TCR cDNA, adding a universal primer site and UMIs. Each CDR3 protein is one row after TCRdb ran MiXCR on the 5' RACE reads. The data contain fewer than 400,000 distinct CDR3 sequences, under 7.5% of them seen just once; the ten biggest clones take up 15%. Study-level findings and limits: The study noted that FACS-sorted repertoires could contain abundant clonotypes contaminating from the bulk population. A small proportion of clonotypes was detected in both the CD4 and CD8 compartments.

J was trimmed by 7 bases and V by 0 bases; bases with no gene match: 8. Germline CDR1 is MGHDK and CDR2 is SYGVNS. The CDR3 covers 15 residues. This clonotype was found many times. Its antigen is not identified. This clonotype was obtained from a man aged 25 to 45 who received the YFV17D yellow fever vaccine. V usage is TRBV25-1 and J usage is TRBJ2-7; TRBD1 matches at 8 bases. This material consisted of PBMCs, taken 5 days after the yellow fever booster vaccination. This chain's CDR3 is CASSEYEMTGAEQYF. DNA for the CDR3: TGTGCCAGCAGTGAATACGAGATGACAGGGGCAGAGCAGTACTTC.